This passage covers 23 T cell receptor beta chains from one sample sequenced in a study of glioma-infiltrating T cells. TCR alpha and beta CDR3 regions were amplified from RNA using iRepertoire nested multiplex PCR. One entry per CDR3 protein results from TCRdb running MiXCR on the multiplex PCR reads. The table lists 300,000 to 450,000 distinct CDR3 sequences, 41% of them singletons. The sample taken for sequencing was glioma tissue, nonneoplastic brain tissue, or PBMCs (not recorded which). The receptors derive from a human donor with low-grade glioma or glioblastoma, undergoing nonglioma brain surgery, or in good health (not recorded which).

The chain recombines TRBV19 with TRBJ2-1; D might be TRBD1 or TRBD2, each matching 6 bases. V shed 7 bases and J shed 0 bases, with 13 bases lying between them. Germline loops: CDR1 LNHDA, CDR2 SQIVND (reference sequence). The CDR3 totals 15 residues. This chain's CDR3 is CASNWGALSYNEQFF. Here the CDR3 DNA reads TGTGCCAGTAATTGGGGGGCACTCTCCTACAATGAGCAGTTCTTC.

This clonotype has a handful of counts. V usage is TRBV7-2 and J usage is TRBJ2-7, with 10 bases lining up with TRBD1. With 4 bases clipped from V and 4 bases from J, the junction kept 4 bases outside the gene matches. This CDR3 contains 14 residues. Germline assignment: CDR1 SGHTA and CDR2 FQGNSA. In DNA, the CDR3 is TGTGCCAGCAGCTCAACGGGACAGGGGTACGAGCAGTACTTC. This gives the protein CASSSTGQGYEQYF.

This chain uses TRBV29-1 with TRBJ1-1, with a tentative D call TRBD1 (5 bases). The CDR3 consists of 14 residues. Germline lookup yields CDR1 SQVTM and CDR2 ANQGSEA. V lost 8 bases to trimming and J lost 0 bases, with 16 bases between them. The CDR3 bases are TGCAGCTGCAATCAGGGTCAACTGAACACTGAAGCTTTCTTT. Protein sequence: CSCNQGQLNTEAFF.

The chain combines TRBV4-3 with TRBJ2-7, with 13 bases aligning to TRBD2. With 0 bases clipped from V and 2 bases from J, the junction kept 7 bases outside the gene matches. This CDR3 region has 18 residues. The germline gives CDR1 LGHNA, CDR2 YSLEER. The CDR3 nucleotides are TGCGCCAGCAGCCAAGATGGAGGAACTAGCGGGAGGGCCTACGAGCAGTACTTC. It specifies CASSQDGGTSGRAYEQYF.

This clonotype was seen a single time. A much more abundant neighbour one base away suggests this may be a read error. The rearrangement links TRBV20-1 to TRBJ1-1; 8 bases are shared with TRBD1. CDR3 length equals 14 residues. The junction had 6 bases not matched to a gene; V was cut back by 2 bases and J by 4 bases. The V gene's germline CDR1 is DFQATT and CDR2 SNEGSKA (reference sequence). Here the CDR3 DNA reads TGCAGTGCTAGAAACAGGGGGAATACCACTGAAGCTTTCTTT. Its protein product is CSARNRGNTTEAFF.

J is TRBJ1-1 and V is TRBV2; 9 nucleotides align to TRBD1. Germline values: CDR1 SNHLY, CDR2 FYNNEI. With V trimmed by 7 bases and J by 5 bases, 11 bases remained unmatched. The length of the CDR3 is 15 residues. The CDR3 DNA reads TGTGCCAGCAACGTCCCGGGACAGGGTTGGACTGAAGCTTTCTTT. Its protein is CASNVPGQGWTEAFF.

This clonotype has at least ten counts. Here the CDR3 reads CASAPDRADGYTF. The CDR3 bases are TGTGCCAGCGCCCCGGACAGGGCGGATGGCTACACCTTC. The chain is built from TRBV27 and TRBJ1-2; the match to TRBD1 covers 8 bases. Germline V gene data show CDR1 as MNHEY and CDR2 as SMNVEV (reference sequence). J gave up 6 bases and V 8 bases, and 8 bases lay outside the gene matches. The CDR3 runs 13 residues.

The chain has TRBV28 and TRBJ2-2; D is ambiguous. V lost 2 bases, J lost 6 bases, and 13 bases lay in between. Germline-derived CDR1 and CDR2 are MDHEN and SYDVKM. This CDR3 region has 15 residues. The CDR3 bases are TGTGCCAGCAGTTTAAACCCTATCCTTTCCGGGGAGCTGTTTTTT. Its protein product is CASSLNPILSGELFF.

This clonotype was seen a few times. The chain uses TRBV20-1 and TRBJ2-7, with 7 bases lining up with TRBD1. Germline V CDR1 and CDR2: DFQATT, SNEGSKA (reference sequence). This CDR3 spans 11 amino acids. CDR3 nucleotide sequence: TGCAGCGTACAGGGGTCCTACGAGCAGTACTTC. Encoded protein: CSVQGSYEQYF.

The sample holds one count of this clonotype. A much larger clone sits a single nucleotide away, making a read error possible. The rearrangement joins TRBV6-2 or TRBV6-3 to TRBJ2-2; D unresolved. The V end lost 2 bases, the J end lost 6 bases, and 4 bases lay between the germline ends. The CDR3 is made up of 12 amino acids. Germline loops: CDR1 MNHEY, CDR2 SVGEGT. CDR3 bases: TGTGCCAGCAGTTACCGTTCCGGGGAGCTGTTTTTT. Its protein product is CASSYRSGELFF.

This clonotype was seen a few times. The chain is built from TRBV4-1 and TRBJ2-7; D gene unclear. Germline CDR1 MGHRA, CDR2 YSYEKL. The CDR3 totals 15 residues. V was trimmed by 1 base and J by 0 bases, leaving 10 bases between them. For the CDR3, the DNA is TGCGCCAGCAGCCAAGGATTCCTCTCCTCCTACGAGCAGTACTTC. Its translation is CASSQGFLSSYEQYF.

The V gene is TRBV27, the J gene TRBJ2-5, with TRBD2 matching 10 bases. The CDR3 consists of 15 residues. V shed 5 bases and J 5 bases; nucleotides not matched to a gene: 8. The germline CDR1 and CDR2 sequences are MNHEY and SMNVEV (reference sequence). The CDR3 DNA sequence: TGTGCCAGCAGTCTCCTCGGGACTAGCGCCGAGACCCAGTACTTC. Translation: CASSLLGTSAETQYF.

This clonotype was seen only once. The chain uses TRBV11-1 and TRBJ1-6, with a possible D match to TRBD1 (6 bases). V was pared by 1 base and J by 9 bases, with 13 bases between. The CDR3 is made up of 15 amino acids. Germline V gene sequence: CDR1 SGHAT, CDR2 FQDESV (reference sequence). The CDR3 coding sequence is TGTGCCAGCAGCTTAGTTAGCAGGGGAGGTTCACCCCTCCACTTT. As protein: CASSLVSRGGSPLHF. The full variable domain, rest sourced from reference TRBV11-1 and TRBJ1-6, is EAEVAQSPRYKITEKSQAVAFWCDPISGHATLYWYRQILGQGPELLVQFQDESVVDDSQLPKDRFSAERLKGVDSTLKIQPAELGDSAMYLCASSLVSRGGSPLHFGNGTRLTVT.

In regard to this clonotype: A much larger clone sits a single nucleotide away, making a read error possible. The V gene is TRBV7-2, the J gene TRBJ2-1, with D uncertain. CDR3 length equals 14 residues. CDR1 and CDR2 (germline): SGHTA, FQGNSA. The CDR3, as DNA: TGTGCCAGCAGCCTTTTAACTCGCTACAATGATCAGTTCTTC. This sequence encodes CASSLLTRYNDQFF.

This clonotype was counted many times. This sequence joins TRBV28 and TRBJ2-1; 13 bases line up with TRBD2. J lost 8 bases, V lost 6 bases, and 10 bases had no gene match. This CDR3 spans 16 amino acids. Germline CDR1 MDHEN, CDR2 SYDVKM. CDR3 nucleotides: TGTGCCAGCAGACCCCCCCGGACTAGCGGGAGTGATGAGCAGTTCTTC. This encodes CASRPPRTSGSDEQFF. The variable domain in full, with the rest retrieved from reference TRBV28 and TRBJ2-1, is DVKVTQSSRYLVKRTGEKVFLECVQDMDHENMFWYRQDPGLGLRLIYFSYDVKMKEKGDIPEGYSVSREKKERFSLILESASTNQTSMYLCASRPPRTSGSDEQFFGPGTRLTVL.

CDR3 residues: CVSSLFGRSPLHF. The CDR3 bases are TGTGTTAGCAGTCTTTTTGGACGGTCACCCCTCCACTTT. This chain joins TRBV7-2 and TRBJ1-6; D remains ambiguous. The CDR3 sequence is 13 residues long. Germline CDR1 reads SGHTA; CDR2 reads FQGNSA.

This clonotype was seen a few times. The V gene is TRBV4-1, the J gene TRBJ2-1; 10 bases agree with TRBD1. V lost 4 bases and J lost 7; bases outside the gene matches: 7. Germline CDR1 and CDR2: MGHRA and YSYEKL. This CDR3 is 15 amino acids long. DNA for the CDR3: TGCGCCAGCAGCCCATTTGGGACAGGGGTTAATGAGCAGTTCTTC. This encodes CASSPFGTGVNEQFF.

This clonotype was counted a few times. The V call is TRBV20-1, the J call TRBJ1-4; 10 bases agree with TRBD1. This CDR3 spans 15 amino acids. Germline assignment: CDR1 DFQATT and CDR2 SNEGSKA (reference sequence). The V segment lost 2 bases and the J segment 8 bases; nucleotides outside the gene matches: 8. CDR3 DNA sequence: TGCAGTGCTAGACTCCCGGGACAGGGGAACGAAAAACTGTTTTTT. It yields the protein CSARLPGQGNEKLFF.

This clonotype was picked up a small number of times. The chain employs TRBV7-9 and TRBJ2-3; D gene uncertain. Per the germline V gene, CDR1 is SEHNR and CDR2 is FQNEAQ (reference sequence). The V end was cut by 2 bases, the J end by 5 bases, with 5 bases between. CDR3 length equals 12 residues. CDR3 sequence reads: CASSLFRDTQYF. The CDR3 DNA is TGTGCCAGCAGCTTATTTCGAGATACGCAGTATTTT.

CDR3 nucleotide sequence: TGTGCCAGCAGCTTAGTTCCCCAGAGATTAAACACCGGGGAGCTGTTTTTT. It yields the protein CASSLVPQRLNTGELFF. The V and J genes are TRBV7-2 and TRBJ2-2; D remains ambiguous. Trimming removed 1 base at V and 2 bases at J, with 14 bases between. CDR3 size: 17 residues. Per germline, CDR1 SGHTA and CDR2 FQGNSA.

This clonotype was seen a few times. V gene TRBV28 combines with J gene TRBJ1-2; 9 bases are a match to TRBD1. Germline assignment: CDR1 MDHEN and CDR2 SYDVKM. The CDR3 sequence is 13 residues long. The CDR3 is CAALDRGIYGYTF. Here the CDR3 DNA reads TGTGCGGCACTGGACAGGGGTATCTATGGCTACACCTTC.

With regard to this clonotype: Germline is not matched at one junction end, which may reflect a read error. The J gene is TRBJ2-5, the V gene TRBV20-1; possibly TRBD1 for D (6 bases). This CDR3 region has 13 residues. Germline loops: CDR1 DFQATT, CDR2 SNEGSKA (reference sequence). In DNA form, the CDR3 reads TGCAGTGCCGGGACATCAAACCAAGAGACTCAGTACTTC. Amino acid sequence: CSAGTSNQETQYF.

As concerns this clonotype: A much larger clone lies a single base off, so this may be a read error. V and J are TRBV7-2 and TRBJ2-5; D is tentatively TRBD1 or TRBD2 (5 bases each). The ends were cut back, 4 bases at V and 9 bases at J, with 18 bases in the middle. Germline V lookup: CDR1 SGHTA, CDR2 FQGNSA. This CDR3 has 14 residues. The CDR3 is CASSSTPGMEAQYF. For the CDR3, the DNA is TGTGCCAGCAGCTCAACCCCAGGGATGGAGGCCCAGTACTTC.